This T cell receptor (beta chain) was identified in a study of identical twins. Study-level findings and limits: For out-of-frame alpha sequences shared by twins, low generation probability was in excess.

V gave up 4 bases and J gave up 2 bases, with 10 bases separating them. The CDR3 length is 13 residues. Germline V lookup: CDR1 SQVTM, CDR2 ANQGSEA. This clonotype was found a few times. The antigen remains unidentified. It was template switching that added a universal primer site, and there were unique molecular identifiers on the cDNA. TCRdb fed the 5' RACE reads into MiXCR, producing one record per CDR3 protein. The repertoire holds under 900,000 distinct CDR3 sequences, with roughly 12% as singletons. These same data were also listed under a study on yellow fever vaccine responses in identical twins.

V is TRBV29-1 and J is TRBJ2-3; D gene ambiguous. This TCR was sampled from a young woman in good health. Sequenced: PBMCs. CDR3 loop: CSVGQRVTDTQYF. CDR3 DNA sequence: TGCAGCGTTGGGCAGAGAGTCACAGATACGCAGTATTTT.